Sequencing of this T cell receptor beta chain was carried out in a study of response to subunit inactivated influenza vaccine. One entry per CDR3 protein results from TCRdb running MiXCR on the RT-PCR reads. Here the sample spans 500,000 to 750,000 distinct CDR3 sequences, approximately 14% being singletons. There are 15 residues in the CDR3. Trimming removed 9 bases from V and 0 bases from J, with 19 bases in between. Germline assignment: CDR1 SGHRS and CDR2 YFSETQ. The receptor comes from a middle-aged man who received an inactivated influenza vaccine. The starting material was PBMCs from blood, obtained 11 to 12 days after vaccination. The V and J genes are TRBV5-1 and TRBJ2-7; possibly TRBD1 or TRBD2 for D (5 bases each). This CDR3 is CATRFNRDPSYEQYF. DNA of the CDR3: TGCGCCACCCGATTCAACCGGGACCCCTCCTACGAGCAGTACTTC.